These 17 T cell receptor beta chains share one sample of origin, sequenced in a study of blood T cell repertoires in COVID-19 (TCRdb year 2020). Library preparation used the immunoSEQ multiplex PCR assay. Held by TCRdb, this immuneACCESS table contains in-frame sequences only and omits some clones. Under half of the omission traces to an unresolved V gene where checked; the cause of the rest is unknown. The sample contains under 300,000 clones, approximately 86% of them found a single time. The leading ten clones occupy around 13% of the sample. The sample taken for sequencing was peripheral blood. These receptor sequences come from a woman aged 65 to 85 with COVID-19, enrolled during active disease.

V is TRBV19 and J is TRBJ1-5, with TRBD1 matching over 9 bases. Unmatched junction bases numbered 3, after V lost 5 bases and J lost 7 bases. Per germline, CDR1 LNHDA and CDR2 SQIVND (reference sequence). CDR3 length equals 13 residues. The CDR3 region is CASSLQGAQPQHF. CDR3 nucleotide sequence: TGTGCCAGTAGTTTACAGGGGGCCCAGCCCCAGCATTTT.

The V gene is TRBV5-1, the J gene TRBJ2-3, with D perhaps matching TRBD1 (5 bases). V was pared by 2 bases and J by 0 bases, with 13 bases between. CDR3 length: 16 amino acids. The germline gives CDR1 SGHRS, CDR2 YFSETQ. This chain's CDR3 is CASSFRGHFSTDTQYF. CDR3 DNA sequence: TGCGCCAGCAGCTTTAGGGGCCATTTCAGCACAGATACGCAGTATTTT.

This rearrangement joins TRBV5-8 to TRBJ1-1, with TRBD1 matching over 9 bases. The CDR3 runs to 14 residues. Trimming took 2 bases from V and 3 from J; bases not matched to a gene: 2. Germline CDR1 and CDR2: SGHTS and YDEGEE. The CDR3 here is CASSLGTGYTEAFF. The CDR3 bases are TGTGCCAGCAGCTTAGGGACAGGGTACACTGAAGCTTTCTTT.

V is TRBV30 and J is TRBJ1-2, with 8 nucleotides matching TRBD1. Trimming at V came to 1 base and at J to 9 bases, leaving 7 bases not matched to a gene. This CDR3 contains 13 residues. Germline V gene sequence: CDR1 GTSNPN, CDR2 SVGIG (reference sequence). CDR3 nucleotides: TGTGCCTGGAGTGAGACAGGGGAGGGTCGCTACACCTTC. Encoded protein: CAWSETGEGRYTF.

This chain uses TRBV4-1 with TRBJ2-6, with 10 bases identical to TRBD2. The CDR3 runs to 20 residues. V shed 2 bases, J shed 1 base, and the junction held 11 bases outside the gene matches. The germline CDR1 and CDR2 sequences are MGHRA and YSYEKL. The CDR3 region is CASSQPLLAGAPSGANVLTF. The CDR3 DNA follows: TGCGCCAGCAGCCAACCTCTCCTAGCGGGGGCTCCGTCTGGGGCCAACGTCCTGACTTTC.

This clone was recorded many times. The CDR3 is CASSLAGGYNEQFF. In DNA form, the CDR3 reads TGTGCCAGTAGTTTAGCGGGGGGCTACAATGAGCAGTTCTTC. The gene calls are TRBV19 and TRBJ2-1, with 10 bases fitting TRBD2. V dropped 5 bases and J dropped 3; count of bases not matched to a gene: 1. The CDR3 has 14 residues. Germline V gene data show CDR1 as LNHDA and CDR2 as SQIVND (reference sequence).

The chain has TRBV9 and TRBJ1-4, with 10 bases fitting TRBD1. The CDR3 is 15 residues long. CDR1 SGDLS and CDR2 YYNGEE come from the germline V gene. The V segment lost 4 bases and the J segment 7 bases; nucleotides outside the gene matches: 7. In DNA, the CDR3 is TGTGCCAGCAGCACTGACAGGGGGCCGGGTGAAAAACTGTTTTTT. Protein: CASSTDRGPGEKLFF.

This CDR3 is CASSARWSTGGVDQPQHF. Written as DNA, the CDR3 is TGTGCCAGCAGCGCCCGTTGGAGTACAGGGGGTGTAGACCAGCCCCAGCATTTT. The chain carries TRBV5-6 and TRBJ1-5; TRBD1 agrees at 8 bases. Unmatched junction bases numbered 19, after V lost 4 bases and J lost 7 bases. CDR1 is SGHDT and CDR2 is YYEEEE in the germline V gene. The length of the CDR3 is 18 residues.

The chain is built from TRBV9 and TRBJ2-5; a weak D match, TRBD2 (5 bases). V was pared by 3 bases and J by 7 bases, with 13 bases between. Germline assignment: CDR1 SGDLS and CDR2 YYNGEE. The CDR3 is 13 amino acids. CDR3 loop: CASSDHVGRTQYF. The DNA of the CDR3 is TGTGCCAGCAGCGATCACGTGGGGAGGACCCAGTACTTC. Supplemented by reference TRBV9 and TRBJ2-5, the full variable domain reads DSGVTQTPKHLITATGQRVTLRCSPRSGDLSVYWYQQSLDQGLQFLIQYYNGEERAKGNILERFSAQQFPDLHSELNLSSLELGDSALYFCASSDHVGRTQYFGPGTRLLVL.

The gene calls are TRBV7-3 and TRBJ2-4; 10 nucleotides agree with TRBD1. There are 19 residues in the CDR3. Trimming removed 7 bases from V and 0 bases from J; junction bases left unmatched: 15. The germline gives CDR1 SGHTA, CDR2 FQGTGA. CDR3 sequence reads: CASTEPGQGRLGAKNIQYF. For the CDR3, the DNA is TGTGCCAGCACCGAACCGGGACAGGGGCGCCTGGGAGCCAAAAACATTCAGTACTTC.

This chain uses TRBV20-1 with TRBJ2-7; TRBD1 matches 11 bases. CDR1 DFQATT and CDR2 SNEGSKA come from the germline V gene (reference sequence). This CDR3 comprises 14 residues. V dropped 3 bases and J dropped 7; count of bases not matched to a gene: 8. The chain's CDR3 is CSASRRTGGAEQYF. CDR3 in DNA: TGCAGTGCTAGTCGCCGGACAGGGGGCGCAGAGCAGTACTTC.

In regard to this clone: Different DNA sequences within this sample yield the same CDR3. The chain carries TRBV9 and TRBJ1-2; no clear D gene. The CDR3 is made up of 13 amino acids. The V end was cut by 0 bases, the J end by 6 bases, with 9 bases between. Germline V gives CDR1 SGDLS, CDR2 YYNGEE. The CDR3 coding sequence is TGTGCCAGCAGCGTAGCTCCCGGAGATGGCTACACCTTC. It encodes CASSVAPGDGYTF.

The chain joins TRBV19 to TRBJ1-1; tentatively, D is TRBD1 (5 bases). V was clipped by 5 bases and J by 0 bases, with 13 bases between them. The length of the CDR3 is 15 residues. Per germline, CDR1 LNHDA and CDR2 SQIVND (reference sequence). CDR3 nucleotides: TGTGCCAGTAGTGCCCGACAGAGTGTGAACACTGAAGCTTTCTTT. Protein product: CASSARQSVNTEAFF.

V usage is TRBV24-1 and J usage is TRBJ2-3; 9 nucleotides agree with TRBD1. V dropped 5 bases and J dropped 7; count of bases not matched to a gene: 12. The CDR3 extends over 16 amino acids. Germline V CDR1 and CDR2: KGHDR, SFDVKD. In DNA, the CDR3 is TGTGCCACCAGTGTCGCTCGACCGGGACAGGGACATACGCAGTATTTT. It is translated as CATSVARPGQGHTQYF.

V usage is TRBV18 and J usage is TRBJ1-6, with D possibly matching TRBD1 (5 bases). Germline CDR1 and CDR2: KGHSH and LQKENI. Trimming cost V 3 bases and J 6 bases, with 12 bases left between them. The CDR3 has 15 residues. The DNA of the CDR3 is TGTGCCAGCTCACCCAGCGGGGGAACTAATTCACCCCTCCACTTT. Protein: CASSPSGGTNSPLHF.

The rearrangement joins TRBV5-6 to TRBJ1-2; the D is unclear. V dropped 4 bases and J dropped 0 bases, with 7 bases sitting between them. This CDR3 is 13 amino acids long. Germline V gene sequence: CDR1 SGHDT, CDR2 YYEEEE. The CDR3 bases are TGTGCCAGCAGCCTACTTTCTAACTATGGCTACACCTTC. It translates to CASSLLSNYGYTF.

In its sample, this clone was seen once. The chain couples TRBV7-2 to TRBJ1-2, with 7 positions matching TRBD1. CDR3 length: 14 residues. V lost 1 base and J lost 4; bases outside the gene matches: 3. The germline V gene has CDR1 SGHTA and CDR2 FQGNSA. CDR3 in DNA: TGTGCCAGCAGCTTAGGGACAGGAACCTATGGCTACACCTTC. Translated: CASSLGTGTYGYTF.